This T cell receptor (beta chain) was observed in a study of cytotoxic CD8 clonotypes in ibrutinib-treated CLL. Profiled with immunoSEQ multiplex PCR; TCRdb holds only in-frame clones, not every one. This table holds about 40,000 clones, approximately 71% found once. Trimming removed 0 bases at V and 0 bases at J, with 21 bases between. Germline-derived CDR1 and CDR2 are SGHVS and FNYEAQ. The CDR3 is 20 residues long. Study findings and constraints: Patients had baseline clonality above age-matched healthy donors, and this clonality moved with circulating CD8+ T-cell counts.

This clone was detected a few times. Its antigen is not identified. This specimen was PBMCs, taken at disease progression, from a patient treated with ibrutinib. The origin of this receptor is a human donor with chronic lymphocytic leukemia. The V and J genes are TRBV7-6 and TRBJ2-1, with D maybe TRBD2 (6 bases). The CDR3 nucleotides read TGTGCCAGCAGCTTAGCCCCAGCTAGCGCTCGGACTTACTCCTACAATGAGCAGTTCTTC. Translation gives CASSLAPASARTYSYNEQFF.